This T cell receptor (beta chain) was found in a study of blood T cell repertoires in COVID-19. This clone appeared once. Other DNA sequences of this sample code for an identical CDR3. The ends were cut back, 6 bases at V and 4 bases at J, with 9 bases in the middle. The CDR3 contains 12 residues. TCRdb keeps only in-frame clones here, not all; method: immunoSEQ multiplex PCR. The profile covers about 210,000 clones, with more than 70% appearing a single time and about 4% taken by the ten largest. Participants spanned ages about 18 to 90 years and resided in some 22 US areas. Material: PBMCs or T cells enriched from blood (not recorded which). The clonotype was recovered from a man aged 30 to 45 with acute COVID-19. The rearrangement links TRBV12-3 or TRBV12-4 to TRBJ1-2, with TRBD1 as a possible D gene (6 bases). This chain's CDR3 is CASSLDSYGYTF. In DNA, the CDR3 is TGTGCCAGCAGCCTGGACAGCTATGGCTACACCTTC.